The sequence of this TCR beta chain was determined in a study of CD8 T cells in Susac syndrome. Trimming took 0 bases from V and 0 from J, leaving 14 bases between them. CDR1 and CDR2 (germline): SNHLY, FYNNEI. The CDR3 covers 17 residues. Turning to this clonotype: Its antigen is not known.

Random hexamers were used to reverse transcribe an amount of roughly 0.5 to 1 ug RNA. immunoSEQ multiplex PCR amplified TCR beta CDR3 across 54 Vbeta, 13 Jbeta. TCRdb reprocessed the immunoSEQ multiplex PCR reads with MiXCR, giving one entry per CDR3 protein. Altogether roughly 110,000 distinct CDR3 sequences are present, under 95% being singletons, with the ten largest covering approximately 0.12%. FACS enriched CD8+ TEMRA cells, while bulk CD8+ and CD4+ were negatively isolated. Overall study findings and caveats: A relatively small number of individuals underwent TCR sequencing and HLA analysis.

The gene calls are TRBV2 and TRBJ1-1, with TRBD1 as a possible D gene (5 bases). This receptor was taken from a human donor in good health. Material for sequencing was CD8+ T cells from PBMCs. CDR3 bases: TGTGCCAGCAGTGAAGCGGCAGGGCAGTTGCTGAACACTGAAGCTTTCTTT. It codes for CASSEAAGQLLNTEAFF.